This note documents a single T cell receptor beta chain sequence. Its binding antigen is unknown. Base quality data are lacking; no much larger clone is found one base away. The CDR3 spans 15 residues, from the cysteine through the phenylalanine. Left in the record is the CDR3 DNA by itself, 45 bases read in frame from the first base. The CDR1 and CDR2 encoded by the germline V gene are SGHRS and YFSETQ. For this chain, trimming is 5 bases at the V end and 7 bases at the J end, and the number of junction bases without a gene match is 7. In total, fewer than 750 healthy bone marrow donors made up the cohort. At the time of sampling, all cohort members were nominally healthy, though unrecorded immune exposures were likely present. The donor tested CMV seronegative and was one of the 352 seronegative cohort members. Every donor gave a peripheral blood sample, and the peripheral blood mononuclear cells from that sample were used for TCR beta sequencing. Genomic DNA was extracted from the blood cell samples with the Qiagen DNeasy Blood Extraction Kit.

Libraries were made using the immunoSEQ multiplex PCR assay. A mixture of 60 forward primers for TCR Vbeta segments and 13 reverse primers for TCR Jbeta segments was used in the multiplex PCR. Amplification of the CDR3 region of rearranged TCR beta genes was performed with a multiplex PCR assay on genomic DNA. The amplified TCR beta libraries were sequenced on the Illumina HiSeq System as 87-base-pair reads. The original methods were these. Across the 600 to 700 repertoires, a later analysis counted some 80 million unique TCR beta chains, approximately 10 million of which were shared by at least two donors. A nearest-neighbor algorithm error-corrected the raw reads and collapsed the reads into unique sequences, merging closely related sequences to remove PCR and sequencing errors. To assign V, D and J gene segments, CDR3 sequences were aligned to IMGT reference sequences. For a sequence to be retained, at least a six-nucleotide match to both a V gene segment and a J gene segment was required. A rearrangement was called productive if the CDR3 had no stop codons and remained in frame with V and J, and every other rearrangement was called non-productive. CDR3 was defined by IMGT convention, running from the second conserved V-encoded cysteine to the conserved J-encoded phenylalanine. In an earlier analysis of around 600 of the donors, sequences lacking an unambiguous match to a single V gene segment were excluded. An earlier analysis of a few hundred of the donors classified V segments as functional when productive rearrangements were above 56.7% and as segregating when the standard deviation between donors was above 5%. A statistical classification framework was developed to diagnose cytomegalovirus status using the catalog of TCR beta chain sequences. In a later analysis, V and J genes were assigned by comparing TCR nucleotide sequences against IMGT/GENE-DB human TR gene sequences. A later analysis assigned CDR3 sequences and most-parsimonious VDJ recombination scenarios with the TCRdist pipeline. In a later analysis, each TCR beta chain was defined by its CDR3 amino acid sequence together with its V-gene family, and reads without a unique V-gene family were excluded. In a later analysis, fewer than 600 highly shared, low-generation-probability nucleotide sequences were removed to address suspected cross-contamination and a sequencing artifact. A later analysis calculated a clonal expansion index for each public chain from normalized within-repertoire ranks of inferred template counts. In a later analysis, generation probabilities were computed using a VDJ recombination model fitted to out-of-frame rearrangements, and the results were checked against IGoR. Hypergeometric tests were used in a later analysis to score TCR-TCR, TCR-HLA and TCR-CMV co-occurrence, with a repertoire-size bias correction applied to the TCR pairs. In a later analysis, false discovery rates were estimated by permuting HLA or CMV assignments 20 times. In a later analysis, co-occurring TCRs were grouped using DBSCAN, and TCRdist sequence similarity was added for clustering within HLA-allele-positive subsets. Repertoires with fewer than 30,000 or more than 120,000 public chains, plus five repertoires with anomalous nucleotide sharing, were excluded from co-occurrence clustering. TCRdb holds this immuneACCESS table with in-frame rearrangements only. Some clones are missing; in checked studies, unresolved V genes explain under half, and the rest has no known cause. V and J calls and clone size come straight from that table; D and trimming were deduced from the DNA. The sample table records around 130,000 clones; over 60% of these occur just once. The ten largest clones represent 2% of the sample.

The sample comes from a study of cytomegalovirus exposure and HLA in healthy donors (dated by TCRdb to about 2017). With respect to the entire study: According to an earlier analysis of 550 to 700 of the donors, some 170 million T cells yielded approximately 120 million unique TCR beta sequences and about 300 Gb of sequence data. An early release that covered several hundred HLA-typed donors contained approximately 300 gigabases of sequencing data and roughly 84 million unique TCR sequences. Of the roughly 400 genotyped donors, roughly 85% fell in the genetic ancestry cluster associated with self-reported Caucasian donors. The aim of the study was to test whether cataloging public T cell receptors could identify signatures of past pathogen exposure. The T cell repertoires of several hundred subjects were profiled by immunosequencing and related to cytomegalovirus serostatus. A separate validation cohort of roughly 110 different subjects was used in addition to the 666-subject first cohort. High-throughput TCR immunosequencing, statistical association of individual TCRs with disease status, and machine learning were combined to predict cytomegalovirus infection status. A later analysis re-analyzed previously published TCR beta repertoires from about 730 donors and added high-resolution HLA genotyping to study TCR occurrence patterns. In the later analysis, no new phenotypic data were used to find candidate immune exposures; instead, reliance was placed on TCR beta sequences and their occurrence across donors. To decide whether each TCR beta V gene segment behaved as functional or pseudogenic, an earlier analysis of some 600 of the donors relied on high-throughput TCR beta sequencing. Alongside the repertoire data, information on donor age, sex, ethnicity and CMV serostatus was compiled. A later genetic analysis took genome-wide SNP genotypes for about three fifths of the 666 donors and used that subset as a discovery cohort. All discovery cohort repertoires had been generated using a single sequencing platform. Both class I and class II loci were covered by HLA typing, at four-digit resolution. The number of donors typed differed by locus, with roughly 629-640 for A, B, C, DRB1 and DQB1, 522 for DQA1, approximately 580 for DPA1, and 472 for DPB1. Roughly 5 DR-DQ haplotypes were handled as single units for association and clustering, since linkage in the cohort was strong. On average, about 200,000 unique TCR beta nucleotide sequences were sequenced per donor among 350 to 400 genotyped donors of the cohort, with 15% to 20% of those sequences being non-productive.

What the research found in general, with its limitations: Presence/absence analyses assumed roughly uniform sequencing depth across donors, an assumption that may not hold. When HLA alleles, especially DR and DQ, strongly co-occurred, attributing TCR associations to individual alleles was difficult. A later analysis found that most CMV-associated TCR beta chains appeared HLA-restricted, with HLA associations seemingly driven largely by CMV exposure. Several of the top co-occurrence clusters appeared to be linked to parvovirus B19, influenza, CMV and Epstein-Barr virus, according to a later analysis. In a later genetic analysis, a missense DCLRE1C variant was associated with V-gene and J-gene trimming of TCR beta chains, and the association was replicated in an independent cohort. Some IMGT-functional V segments, including TRBV6-2 and TRBV6-3, could not be told apart with the 87-base-pair reads, so those segments were excluded. Most TCR sequences were observed very rarely across donors, whereas some public TCRs were present in many individuals. This cohort had only TCR beta chains sequenced, and the lack of alpha or paired-chain data limited which features could be detected. CMV serostatus was the only immune exposure information available for the cohort. A cluster of highly shared sequence variants was judged likely to be a technical artifact of the sequencing pipeline. The earlier analysis of approximately 560 of the donors excluded approximately 17 rarely observed V segments, including chromosome 9 orphons, because counts were too low. The classifier was reported to diagnose cytomegalovirus status with high specificity and sensitivity in both the original and validation cohorts. According to the authors, the approach could potentially be generalized to other disease states and immunological phenotypes. In a later analysis, some 17,000 TCR beta sequences were associated with specific HLA alleles at a false discovery rate of 0.05. Compared with the approximately 670-donor mean, donors in an Asian-associated ancestry cluster had fewer N-insertions in productive TCRs, according to a later genetic analysis. According to a later analysis, TCR association rates differed among HLA loci, with DRB1 alleles showing the most associated TCRs and HLA-C alleles showing the fewest. Linkage disequilibrium might explain the correlated functional status among segregating V segments, but an unknown experimental factor could not be ruled out. A few of the identified cytomegalovirus-associated TCR beta chains were confirmed in vitro to be specific for cytomegalovirus antigens. In a later analysis, HLA-associated TCR beta chains showed more clonal expansion and lower generation probabilities than non-associated chains that were equally common. Because some donors lacked HLA typing at each locus, the association tests relied only on the typed subset. An earlier analysis of 450 to 750 of the donors showed that most TCR beta V segments appeared in productive rearrangements either about 87% or about 30% of the time, which broadly matched IMGT annotations. A further reported finding was that TCR beta sequences accurately predicted the HLA-A and HLA-B alleles for most subjects in the first cohort. A total of around 150 TCR beta chains were listed by the study as associated with cytomegalovirus.

The chain is made from TRBV5-1 and TRBJ1-4; 11 bases in the middle match TRBD1. Sequencing used PBMCs. This receptor was obtained from a man younger than 35 in good health and CMV-seronegative. The CDR3 sequence is CASRVAGTGGEKLFF. The DNA sequence is given as TGCGCCAGCAGAGTCGCCGGGACAGGGGGTGAAAAACTGTTTTTT.